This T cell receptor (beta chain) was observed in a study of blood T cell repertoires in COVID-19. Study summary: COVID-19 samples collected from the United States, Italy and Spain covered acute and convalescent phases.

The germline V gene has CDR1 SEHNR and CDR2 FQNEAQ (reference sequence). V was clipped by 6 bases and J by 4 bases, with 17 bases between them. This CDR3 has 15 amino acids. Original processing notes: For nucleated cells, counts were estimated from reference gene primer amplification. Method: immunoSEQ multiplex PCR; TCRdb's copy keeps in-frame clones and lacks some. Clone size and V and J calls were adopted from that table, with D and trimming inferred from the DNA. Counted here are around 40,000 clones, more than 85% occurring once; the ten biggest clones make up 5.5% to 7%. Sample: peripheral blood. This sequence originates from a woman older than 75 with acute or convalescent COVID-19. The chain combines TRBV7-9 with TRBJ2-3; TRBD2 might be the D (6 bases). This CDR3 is CASSSPGAGPDTQYF. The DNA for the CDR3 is TGTGCCAGCAGTTCCCCGGGAGCCGGTCCAGATACGCAGTATTTT.